Sequencing of this TCR beta chain was carried out in a study of regulatory dendritic cells for organ transplantation. Study-level findings and limits: The most alloreactive TCR clonotypes were found in resting memory CD8+ cells. Regulatory dendritic cells appeared to expand memory CD8+ clones less than mature ones. Considerable individual heterogeneity was seen in alloreactive memory CD8+ T cells.

As for this clone: Its antigen remains unknown.

The protocol was immunoSEQ multiplex PCR, while the TCRdb copy is restricted to in-frame clones and leaves out a portion. The sample has 15,000 to 20,000 clones, less than 80% seen once; the top ten hold 3.2%. CFSE-labeled sorted T cells met regulatory or mature dendritic cells for over 4 days. Germline V gives CDR1 SGHNT, CDR2 YENEEA. V trimming: 0 bases; J trimming: 16 bases; junction bases outside the gene matches: 12. The CDR3 spans 14 residues. This clonotype originated in a human donor in good health. Sequenced input: memory CD4+ T cells from blood cultured with regulatory dendritic cells. As to subset: CD45RO+ memory T cells. The V and J genes are TRBV11-3 and TRBJ2-1; 7 bases agree with TRBD2. Written as DNA, the CDR3 is TGTGCCAGCAGCTTAGATCAGGCTAGCGGAATTCGTTTCTTC. It codes for CASSLDQASGIRFF.